Listed here are 6 T cell receptor beta chains from one sample, sequenced in a study of shared clonotypes between healthy human individuals. Here immunoSEQ multiplex PCR was the method, and the copy in TCRdb shows in-frame clones only, minus some. The sample includes roughly 510,000 clones, about 80% seen only once; the top ten take around 12%. Sequencing was done on a sample of PBMCs. The receptor source for this set is a woman aged 40-49 years in good health. Some clones in this sample may be carry-over from other donors' samples.

The chain has TRBV25-1 and TRBJ2-5; D possibly matches TRBD1 or TRBD2 (5 bases each). The CDR3 totals 18 residues. Germline CDR1 MGHDK, CDR2 SYGVNS. V dropped 5 bases and J dropped 4 bases, with 26 bases sitting between them. Here the CDR3 reads CASSSRGGKGTSGETQYF. CDR3 bases: TGTGCCAGCAGTTCCCGGGGCGGCAAGGGTACGTCTGGAGAGACCCAGTACTTC.

The CDR3 spells CASSLLAGGAGEQFF. CDR3 bases: TGTGCCAGCAGCTTACTAGCGGGAGGGGCGGGGGAGCAGTTCTTC. J is TRBJ2-1 and V is TRBV11-2; 12 nucleotides match TRBD2. Per germline, CDR1 SGHAT and CDR2 FQNNGV. V trimming: 2 bases; J trimming: 10 bases; junction bases outside the gene matches: 6. This CDR3 is built from 15 residues.

A word on this clone: Other DNA sequences in this specimen translate into the identical CDR3. This chain connects TRBV27 to TRBJ1-2; D remains ambiguous. Trimming took off 3 bases at V and 4 bases at J, with 9 bases between the two ends. Germline assignment: CDR1 MNHEY and CDR2 SMNVEV (reference sequence). CDR3 length: 13 amino acids. The CDR3 protein is CASSLKGGYGYTF. The CDR3 DNA reads as TGTGCCAGCAGTTTGAAGGGTGGCTATGGCTACACCTTC.

J is TRBJ1-5 and V is TRBV5-6; D is undetermined. Trimming removed 3 bases at V and 7 bases at J, with 11 bases between. The CDR3 totals 13 residues. In germline, CDR1 is SGHDT, CDR2 YYEEEE. The CDR3 nucleotides read TGTGCCAGCAGCTCGCAGCGCCAACAGCCCCAGCATTTT. This codes for CASSSQRQQPQHF.

The CDR3 region has the DNA TGTGCCAGCAGCCGAGGACAGTGGGAGACCCAGTACTTC. Residues: CASSRGQWETQYF. This chain connects TRBV4-2 to TRBJ2-5, with D perhaps TRBD1 (6 bases). Trimming took off 4 bases at V and 5 bases at J, with 11 bases between the two ends. The CDR3 length is 13 residues. Germline values: CDR1 LGHNA, CDR2 YNFKEQ.

The chain is built from TRBV5-4 and TRBJ2-7; 9 bases match TRBD2. V was clipped by 4 bases and J by 6 bases; unmatched bases: 11. Per the germline V gene, CDR1 is SGHNT and CDR2 is YYREEE (reference sequence). The CDR3 length is 15 residues. The CDR3 sequence: CASSPSLAGSGEQYF. The CDR3 DNA reads TGTGCCAGCAGCCCGTCCCTAGCGGGAAGCGGCGAGCAGTACTTC.